These T cell receptor beta chains were read from a single sample in a study of CD8 T cells in Susac syndrome. Each CDR3 protein gets one entry after TCRdb re-called the immunoSEQ multiplex PCR reads with MiXCR. The sample has tens of thousands of distinct CDR3 sequences, 85% to 95% seen once. The sequenced sample was CD4+ T cells from PBMCs. These receptors were collected from a human donor with Susac syndrome. Each CDR3 is given with its conserved first and last residue. A D gene is named only where the DNA matches it firmly. Expanded clones get a size class; other rows say once, few or many, or leave the size out.

CDR3 length	V gene	J gene	clone size	D gene	CDR3 protein	CDR3 DNA
14	TRBV3-1	TRBJ2-2	NA	NA	CASSQEFPGGELFF	TGTGCCAGCAGCCAAGAATTCCCGGGGGGGGAGCTGTTTTTT
14	TRBV5-5	TRBJ2-1	NA	NA	CASAGAGVNNEQFF	TGTGCCAGCGCCGGGGCCGGGGTAAACAATGAGCAGTTCTTC
16	TRBV20-1	TRBJ1-1	NA	NA	CSARDLGGQANTEAFF	TGCAGTGCTAGAGATCTGGGGGGTCAGGCGAACACTGAAGCTTTCTTT
14	TRBV6-2/TRBV6-3	TRBJ1-1	NA	TRBD1	CASTYIQGGTEAFF	TGTGCCAGCACCTACATCCAGGGGGGGACTGAAGCTTTCTTT
16	TRBV7-2	TRBJ2-6	NA	NA	CASSFGGGSGANVLTF	TGTGCCAGCAGCTTTGGAGGCGGCTCTGGGGCCAACGTCCTGACTTTC
14	TRBV25-1	TRBJ2-2	NA	TRBD1	CASKGDRGLGELFF	TGTGCCAGCAAGGGGGACAGGGGGCTCGGGGAGCTGTTTTTT
12	TRBV29-1	TRBJ2-7	NA	NA	CSIQDRRWEQYF	TGCAGCATTCAGGACCGGCGGTGGGAGCAGTACTTC
16	TRBV9	TRBJ2-1	NA	TRBD2	CASSASSGRSYNEQFF	TGTGCCAGCAGCGCCTCTAGCGGGAGATCCTACAATGAGCAGTTCTTC
13	TRBV28	TRBJ2-3	NA	NA	CASSLPTPDTQYF	TGTGCCAGCAGCCTCCCCACGCCGGATACGCAGTATTTT
15	TRBV7-9	TRBJ2-1	once	NA	CASSLVGVPGNEQFF	TGTGCCAGCAGCTTAGTCGGGGTCCCGGGTAATGAGCAGTTCTTC
15	TRBV5-1	TRBJ2-7	NA	TRBD1	CASSSMTGGSYEQYF	TGCGCCAGCAGCTCAATGACAGGGGGCTCCTACGAGCAGTACTTC
19	TRBV7-2	TRBJ2-4	NA	NA	CASSLTASLIDLAKNIQYF	TGTGCCAGCAGCTTAACAGCCTCGCTGATCGACTTAGCCAAAAACATTCAGTACTTC
15	TRBV12-3/TRBV12-4	TRBJ1-1	NA	NA	CASRPSGGVNTEAFF	TGTGCCAGCAGGCCCAGTGGAGGGGTGAACACTGAAGCTTTCTTT
16	TRBV5-6	TRBJ2-1	NA	NA	CASSLEWGEVYNEQFF	TGTGCCAGCAGCTTGGAGTGGGGGGAAGTCTACAATGAGCAGTTCTTC
15	TRBV15	TRBJ2-5	NA	TRBD2	CATKASGRERETQYF	TGTGCCACCAAGGCTAGCGGGAGAGAACGAGAGACCCAGTACTTC
15	TRBV2	TRBJ2-4	once	NA	CASSVEGSLKNIQYF	TGTGCCAGCAGTGTGGAGGGATCCCTTAAAAACATTCAGTACTTC
12	TRBV5-6	TRBJ2-1	NA	NA	CASSLDGSEQFF	TGTGCCAGCAGCTTGGATGGTAGTGAGCAGTTCTTC
16	TRBV27	TRBJ1-2	NA	NA	CASRQGSGFGNYGYTF	TGTGCCAGCCGCCAGGGCAGCGGATTCGGTAACTATGGCTACACCTTC
13	TRBV29-1	TRBJ1-2	NA	NA	CSVVSPRRYGYTF	TGCAGCGTTGTAAGCCCACGGCGCTATGGCTACACCTTC
18	TRBV6-5	TRBJ2-5	NA	TRBD2	CASSYSWVSGSRRETQYF	TGTGCCAGCAGTTACTCTTGGGTTAGCGGGAGTCGTCGAGAGACCCAGTACTTC
12	TRBV28	TRBJ1-4	NA	NA	CASRRRGAELFF	TGTGCCAGCAGAAGAAGGGGGGCCGAACTGTTTTTT
15	TRBV12-3/TRBV12-4	TRBJ1-2	NA	NA	CASSLRGIAVEGYTF	TGTGCCAGCAGTTTAAGGGGGATCGCGGTCGAGGGCTACACCTTC
14	TRBV6-5	TRBJ2-7	NA	NA	CASSPGLNGYEQYF	TGTGCCAGCAGCCCGGGACTCAACGGCTACGAGCAGTACTTC